This T cell receptor beta chain emerged from a study of technical replicates of blood from several donors. The germline CDR1 and CDR2 sequences are MNHNY and SVGAGI (reference sequence). V was trimmed by 6 bases and J by 5 bases, leaving 13 bases between them. The length of the CDR3 is 13 residues. Only in-frame clones appear in the TCRdb table, and some are missing; sequencing was by immunoSEQ multiplex PCR. The repertoire holds fewer than 90,000 clones, with 85% to 95% as singletons. Source material: T cells isolated from PBMCs. The receptor's source is a human donor in good health. V gene TRBV6-6 combines with J gene TRBJ2-5, with D perhaps matching TRBD2 (6 bases). For the CDR3, the DNA is TGTGCCAGCAGACGGAGGGGTCAGGAGACCCAGTACTTC. Translation: CASRRRGQETQYF.